The present TCR beta chain was sequenced within a study of T cell changes during pregnancy in multiple sclerosis. Germline-derived CDR1 and CDR2 are SNHLY and FYNNEI. This CDR3 has 14 residues. V was pared by 3 bases and J by 7 bases, with 15 bases between. This clone was seen once. Method: immunoSEQ multiplex PCR; TCRdb's copy keeps in-frame clones and lacks some. Among over 60,000 clones, 70% to 90% were seen once, and the ten largest hold about 2.5%. Sequenced here: peripheral blood, sampled in the first trimester of pregnancy. The sequence was collected from a female donor with multiple sclerosis, enrolled in a pregnancy study. This rearrangement joins TRBV2 to TRBJ1-2; the D is unclear. CDR3 region: CASSDPTGPGGYTF. The DNA for the CDR3 is TGTGCCAGCAGTGATCCCACGGGTCCGGGTGGCTACACCTTC.